The 12 T cell receptor beta chains in this list originate from one sample, sequenced in a study of T cell repertoires and Cas9 in healthy adults. The method was immunoSEQ multiplex PCR; TCRdb's version includes in-frame clones alone and lacks a portion of them. The data hold some 15,000 clones, with approximately 91% observed a single time. The material sequenced was Tregs (CD4+, CD25+, CD127-, CD137-, CD154-) from PBMCs; culture status not recorded. Source of these receptors: a human donor in good health.

The chain couples TRBV2 to TRBJ2-5, with 7 positions matching TRBD1. In germline, CDR1 is SNHLY, CDR2 FYNNEI. The CDR3 has 15 residues. The junction had 7 bases not matched to a gene; V was cut back by 3 bases and J by 3 bases. In nucleotides, the CDR3 is TGTGCCAGCAGTGATCGCGCCGGGACAGAAGAGACCCAGTACTTC. It yields the protein CASSDRAGTEETQYF.

The chain is built from TRBV2 and TRBJ1-2; D uncertain. CDR1 is SNHLY, CDR2 FYNNEI, per germline. The V end was cut by 2 bases, the J end by 8 bases, with 18 bases between. The CDR3 is 15 amino acids. The CDR3 sequence is CASSEMAASLWGYTF. The DNA of the CDR3 is TGTGCCAGCAGTGAAATGGCAGCCAGCTTGTGGGGCTACACCTTC.

V usage is TRBV7-8 and J usage is TRBJ1-6; 7 nucleotides line up with TRBD1. CDR3 size: 15 residues. Germline lookup yields CDR1 SGHVS and CDR2 FQNEAQ. The V and J ends lost 3 bases and 11 bases, in that order; junction bases with no gene match: 10. The CDR3 reads CASSFGTDPGAPLHF. Written as DNA, the CDR3 is TGTGCCAGCAGCTTTGGGACAGACCCAGGAGCACCCCTCCACTTT.

The V gene is TRBV2, the J gene TRBJ2-1; either TRBD1 or TRBD2 may fit D (5 bases each). With 6 bases removed from V and 0 bases from J, the gap between germline ends came to 18 bases. Germline V gene lookup returns CDR1 SNHLY and CDR2 FYNNEI. This CDR3 spans 17 amino acids. CDR3 DNA: TGTGCCAGCAGCAAATACCGGGACGTAAGCTCCTACAATGAGCAGTTCTTC. It encodes CASSKYRDVSSYNEQFF.

Sample share makes this clone medium-sized. V and J are TRBV5-4 and TRBJ1-1; a weak D match, TRBD1 (6 bases). The CDR3 has 14 amino acids. Germline V lookup: CDR1 SGHNT, CDR2 YYREEE (reference sequence). Deletions cut 7 bases from V and 1 base from J, with 14 bases between. CDR3 sequence reads: CASRAGGRNTEAFF. CDR3 DNA sequence: TGTGCCAGCCGAGCCGGGGGCCGGAACACTGAAGCTTTCTTT. Full variable domain (outside the CDR3, taken from reference TRBV5-4 and TRBJ1-1): ETGVTQSPTHLIKTRGQQVTLRCSSQSGHNTVSWYQQALGQGPQFIFQYYREEENGRGNFPPRFSGLQFPNYSSELNVNALELDDSALYLCASRAGGRNTEAFFGQGTRLTVV.

This chain uses TRBV4-1 with TRBJ1-4; D not certain. The germline V and J ends were trimmed by 0 bases and 7 bases, with 12 bases remaining between them. CDR1 and CDR2 from the germline V gene are MGHRA and YSYEKL. There are 15 residues in the CDR3. The CDR3 nucleotides read TGCGCCAGCAGCCAAGATGTGTCCGGGCCTGAAAAACTGTTTTTT. Translated: CASSQDVSGPEKLFF.

Comment on this clone: Within the sample, other DNA sequences also encode this same CDR3. The chain employs TRBV4-2 and TRBJ1-2, with 7 positions matching TRBD1. In germline, CDR1 is LGHNA, CDR2 YNFKEQ. The CDR3 length is 15 residues. Trimming took 4 bases from V and 4 from J; bases not matched to a gene: 9. The CDR3 here is CASSRDRDKGYGYTF. The CDR3 nucleotides are TGTGCCAGCAGCCGCGACAGGGATAAAGGCTATGGCTACACCTTC.

This chain connects TRBV6-6 to TRBJ2-5; no clear D gene. The DNA end favors TRBJ2-7, so the J call may be wrong. Germline V gene sequence: CDR1 MNHNY, CDR2 SVGAGI (reference sequence). The CDR3 spans 12 residues. Written as DNA, the CDR3 is TGTGCCAGCACAGGTAGCTCCTACGAGCAGTACTTC. Its translation is CASTGSSYEQYF.

V and J are TRBV29-1 and TRBJ1-1; D call uncertain. The germline V gene encodes CDR1 SQVTM and CDR2 ANQGSEA. CDR3 length equals 13 residues. Trimming cost V 0 bases and J 11 bases, with 16 bases left between them. CDR3 region: CSVEEGALLEAFF. For the CDR3, the DNA is TGCAGCGTTGAAGAAGGTGCGCTCCTGGAGGCTTTCTTT.

The sample holds a few counts of this clone. Here the CDR3 reads CASSTGQGWNEKLFF. The CDR3 bases are TGCGCCAGCAGCACCGGACAGGGGTGGAATGAAAAACTGTTTTTT. The rearrangement links TRBV5-1 to TRBJ1-4, with 9 bases fitting TRBD1. This CDR3 contains 15 residues. V shed 4 bases, J shed 5 bases, and the junction held 6 bases outside the gene matches. Germline CDR1 is SGHRS and CDR2 is YFSETQ.

The chain uses TRBV2 and TRBJ1-6; TRBD1 aligns across 7 bases. V gave up 9 bases and J gave up 2 bases; unmatched junction bases: 1. CDR1 is SNHLY and CDR2 is FYNNEI in the germline V gene. The CDR3 sequence is 13 residues long. The CDR3 DNA sequence: TGTGCCAGACAGGGGACCTATAATTCACCCCTCCACTTT. It codes for CARQGTYNSPLHF.

V is TRBV7-9 and J is TRBJ1-1; D ambiguous. This CDR3 comprises 15 residues. V was trimmed by 5 bases and J by 0 bases, leaving 13 bases between them. Germline CDR1 is SEHNR and CDR2 is FQNEAQ (reference sequence). The CDR3 protein is CASSPRQTLNTEAFF. CDR3 nucleotide sequence: TGTGCCAGCAGCCCGCGGCAGACTTTGAACACTGAAGCTTTCTTT.